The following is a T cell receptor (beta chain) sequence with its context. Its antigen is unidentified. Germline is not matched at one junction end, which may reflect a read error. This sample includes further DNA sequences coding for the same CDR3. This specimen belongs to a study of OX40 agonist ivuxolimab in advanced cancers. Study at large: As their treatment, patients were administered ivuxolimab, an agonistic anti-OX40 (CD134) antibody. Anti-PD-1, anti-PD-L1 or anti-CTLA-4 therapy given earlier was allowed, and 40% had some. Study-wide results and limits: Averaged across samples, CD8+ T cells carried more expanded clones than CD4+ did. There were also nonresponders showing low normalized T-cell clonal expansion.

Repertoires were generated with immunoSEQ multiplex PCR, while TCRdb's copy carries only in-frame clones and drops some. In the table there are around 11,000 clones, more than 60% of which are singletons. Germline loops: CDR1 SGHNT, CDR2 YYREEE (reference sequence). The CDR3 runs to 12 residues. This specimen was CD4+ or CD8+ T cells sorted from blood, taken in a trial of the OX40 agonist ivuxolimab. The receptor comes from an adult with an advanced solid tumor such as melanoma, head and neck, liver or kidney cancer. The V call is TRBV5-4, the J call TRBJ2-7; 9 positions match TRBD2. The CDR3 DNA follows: TGCGCCAGCAGCTTAATAGCGGGGGACCCGTACTTC. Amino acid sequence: CASSLIAGDPYF. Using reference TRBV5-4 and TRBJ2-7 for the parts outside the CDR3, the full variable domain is ETGVTQSPTHLIKTRGQQVTLRCSSQSGHNTVSWYQQALGQGPQFIFQYYREEENGRGNFPPRFSGLQFPNYSSELNVNALELDDSALYLCASSLIAGDPYFGPGTRLTVT.